A single sample is the source of the 19 T cell receptor beta chains below, sequenced in a study of identical twins. TCRdb analysed the 5' RACE reads with MiXCR anew, one entry per CDR3 protein. Of roughly 480,000 distinct CDR3 sequences listed, 24% are singletons. These records were also assigned to another study, of T cells expressing NK-cell markers.

The sequencing input was CD4+ T cells sorted from blood. Every receptor here comes from a woman between 18 and 30 years old in good health.

The chain has TRBV5-1 and TRBJ2-1; D perhaps matches TRBD2 (6 bases). Trimming removed 1 base at V and 7 bases at J, with 15 bases between. The CDR3 runs to 15 residues. Germline-derived CDR1 and CDR2 are SGHRS and YFSETQ. The CDR3 coding sequence is TGCGCCAGCAGCTTGAGGGCTAGCGTCCAGAATGAGCAGTTCTTC. It encodes CASSLRASVQNEQFF. Full variable domain (rest looked up from reference TRBV5-1 and TRBJ2-1): KAGVTQTPRYLIKTRGQQVTLSCSPISGHRSVSWYQQTPGQGLQFLFEYFSETQRNKGNFPGRFSGRQFSNSRSEMNVSTLELGDSALYLCASSLRASVQNEQFFGPGTRLTVL.

The chain uses TRBV20-1 and TRBJ2-7; no firm D call. The CDR3 runs 14 residues. Germline CDR1 and CDR2: DFQATT and SNEGSKA (reference sequence). V was pared by 0 bases and J by 2 bases, with 11 bases between. Written as DNA, the CDR3 is TGCAGTGCTAGAGATCCCCGGGCCGCCTACGAGCAGTACTTC. It yields the protein CSARDPRAAYEQYF.

V is TRBV18 and J is TRBJ2-1, with TRBD2 identical over 12 bases. The CDR3 is 17 amino acids. CDR1 is KGHSH, CDR2 LQKENI, per germline. The ends lost 6 bases at V and 9 bases at J; junction bases unmatched: 15. This CDR3 reads CASSTISSGRAPLEQFF. CDR3 coding DNA: TGTGCCAGCTCCACAATTTCTAGCGGGAGGGCCCCTCTTGAGCAGTTCTTC.

The rearrangement joins TRBV4-3 to TRBJ2-7, with TRBD1 matching 9 bases. V lost 3 bases to trimming and J lost 4 bases; unmatched junction nucleotides: 7. CDR3 length: 15 residues. Germline assignment: CDR1 LGHNA and CDR2 YSLEER. This CDR3 reads CASSQLGQGRYEQYF. CDR3 nucleotide sequence: TGCGCCAGCAGCCAGCTCGGACAGGGGAGGTACGAGCAGTACTTC.

This chain connects TRBV3-1 to TRBJ2-5; D is undetermined. The V end lost 7 bases, the J end lost 3 bases, and 12 bases lay between the germline ends. The CDR3 is 13 amino acids. CDR1 is LGHDT and CDR2 is YNNKEL in the germline V gene (reference sequence). CDR3 nucleotides: TGTGCCAGCAAGACGGTTAACGAAGAGACCCAGTACTTC. Translation: CASKTVNEETQYF.

Details on this clonotype: A read error may account for a junction end that differs from germline. The chain links TRBV18 to TRBJ2-5; D is perhaps TRBD1 (5 bases). The length of the CDR3 is 14 residues. Germline V gives CDR1 KGHSH, CDR2 LQKENI. CDR3 residues: CASSPTSRVVLSDF. CDR3 DNA: TGTGCCAGCTCACCAACCAGCAGGGTTGTTCTCTCTGACTTC. The variable domain in full, with the rest retrieved from reference TRBV18 and TRBJ2-5, is NAGVMQNPRHLVRRRGQEARLRCSPMKGHSHVYWYRQLPEEGLKFMVYLQKENIIDESGMPKERFSAEFPKEGPSILRIQQVVRGDSAAYFCASSPTSRVVLSDFGPGTRLLVL.

This sequence joins TRBV30 and TRBJ1-1; D gene ambiguous. The CDR3 length is 14 residues. Looked up from germline, CDR1 is GTSNPN and CDR2 is SVGIG (reference sequence). V lost 1 base to trimming and J lost 0 bases, with 9 bases between them. For the CDR3, the DNA is TGTGCCTGGAGTGGGGTATCCATGAACACTGAAGCTTTCTTT. This codes for CAWSGVSMNTEAFF.

The table lists this clonotype with a few counts. The chain links TRBV3-1 to TRBJ2-5; TRBD2 is a possible D gene (5 bases). Germline CDR1 LGHDT, CDR2 YNNKEL (reference sequence). V was pared by 1 base and J by 2 bases, with 8 bases between. The CDR3 runs 14 residues. The CDR3 DNA is TGTGCCAGCAGCCAAGGGAGCGGACAAGAGACCCAGTACTTC. Translating gives CASSQGSGQETQYF.

This clonotype appeared a few times. This chain connects TRBV20-1 to TRBJ2-5; 8 bases are shared with TRBD1. The V gene end was trimmed by 8 bases and the J gene end by 7 bases; junction bases not matched to a gene: 12. The CDR3 spans 13 residues. CDR1 DFQATT and CDR2 SNEGSKA come from the germline V gene (reference sequence). The CDR3 DNA follows: TGCAGTAAGGCGGGGACAGGAGGTTTGACCCAGTACTTC. It is translated as CSKAGTGGLTQYF.

This clonotype showed up just a few times. The rearrangement joins TRBV5-6 to TRBJ1-1, with D uncertain. The CDR3 has 15 amino acids. Looked up from germline, CDR1 is SGHDT and CDR2 is YYEEEE. Deletions cut 0 bases from V and 2 bases from J, with 11 bases between. DNA of the CDR3: TGTGCCAGCAGCTTGGGCCGGGGATATAACACTGAAGCTTTCTTT. It yields the protein CASSLGRGYNTEAFF.

This clonotype has more than one count but fewer than ten. This chain uses TRBV27 with TRBJ1-6; D is unclear. This CDR3 comprises 14 residues. Germline CDR1 reads MNHEY; CDR2 reads SMNVEV (reference sequence). V was cut by 6 bases and J by 7 bases, with 13 bases left in between. The CDR3 spells CASRKGQINSPLHF. The CDR3 bases are TGTGCCAGCAGGAAGGGCCAGATCAATTCACCCCTCCACTTT.

The chain joins TRBV5-1 to TRBJ2-7, with a tentative D call TRBD2 (5 bases). The CDR3 runs to 13 residues. CDR1 and CDR2 from the germline V gene are SGHRS and YFSETQ. Trimming took off 4 bases at V and 1 base at J, with 9 bases between the two ends. CDR3 in DNA: TGCGCCAGCAGCCTCGGGGAATCCTACGAGCAGTACTTC. It encodes CASSLGESYEQYF.

This clonotype was picked up a small number of times. The chain recombines TRBV29-1 with TRBJ2-7; 9 nucleotides align to TRBD2. Germline V gene sequence: CDR1 SQVTM, CDR2 ANQGSEA. The CDR3 runs 12 residues. V lost 4 bases to trimming and J lost 7 bases; unmatched junction nucleotides: 5. The CDR3 sequence: CSVGLAAGEQYF. The CDR3 nucleotides read TGCAGCGTTGGACTAGCGGCTGGGGAGCAGTACTTC.

This clonotype was observed a handful of times. The genes are TRBV3-1 and TRBJ2-1; a weak D match, TRBD2 (6 bases). Germline lookup yields CDR1 LGHDT and CDR2 YNNKEL (reference sequence). The CDR3 sequence is 15 residues long. Trimming removed 2 bases from V and 15 bases from J, with 23 bases in between. Written as DNA, the CDR3 is TGTGCCAGCAGCCAAAGTTCGGGAGAGGGAGAGGGGCGGTTCTTC. The encoded protein is CASSQSSGEGEGRFF.

There are a few counts of this clonotype. This chain links TRBV7-2 with TRBJ2-7; D might be TRBD2 (5 bases). The CDR3 totals 14 residues. V was shortened by 5 bases and J by 0 bases, with 11 bases between the two germline ends. Germline-derived CDR1 and CDR2 are SGHTA and FQGNSA. CDR3 bases: TGTGCCAGCAGCCGACTATATACCTCCTACGAGCAGTACTTC. It is translated as CASSRLYTSYEQYF.

The chain couples TRBV4-3 to TRBJ1-1; tentatively, D is TRBD1 (5 bases). The germline V gene has CDR1 LGHNA and CDR2 YSLEER. V lost 3 bases and J lost 1, with 9 bases in between. The CDR3 has 14 residues. CDR3 in amino acids: CASSQGTANTEAFF. CDR3 sequence (DNA): TGCGCCAGCAGCCAGGGGACTGCGAACACTGAAGCTTTCTTT.

This clonotype was counted between two and nine times. The J gene is TRBJ2-5, the V gene TRBV12-3 or TRBV12-4, with TRBD2 matching over 7 bases. V lost 0 bases and J lost 5; bases outside the gene matches: 6. This CDR3 region has 15 residues. DNA of the CDR3: TGTGCCAGCAGTTTAGCCGGGGAGGGCGGGGAGACCCAGTACTTC. It codes for CASSLAGEGGETQYF.

V and J are TRBV20-1 and TRBJ2-2; 7 nucleotides line up with TRBD2. J gave up 6 bases and V 2 bases, and 15 bases lay outside the gene matches. This CDR3 comprises 17 residues. CDR1 and CDR2 (germline): DFQATT, SNEGSKA (reference sequence). DNA for the CDR3: TGCAGTGCTAGACCTCTTCCCCCGGGAGGCCTCCCCGGGGAGCTGTTTTTT. Translation gives CSARPLPPGGLPGELFF.

This chain connects TRBV29-1 to TRBJ2-5; 7 bases are a match to TRBD1. The ends lost 3 bases at V and 5 bases at J; junction bases unmatched: 6. The germline V gene encodes CDR1 SQVTM and CDR2 ANQGSEA. This CDR3 has 13 amino acids. The CDR3 nucleotides read TGCAGCGTTGAGACAGGGACCGAGGAGACCCAGTACTTC. Its translation is CSVETGTEETQYF.